The 13 T cell receptor beta chains below were found in one sample sequenced in a study of blood T cell repertoires in COVID-19. Measured with immunoSEQ multiplex PCR; TCRdb has only the in-frame clones, and not every one. The data hold roughly 67,000 clones, with approximately 86% observed a single time. Sequenced sample: peripheral blood. The receptors shown here come from a man between 50 and 59 years old with acute or convalescent COVID-19.

The rearrangement uses TRBV11-3 and TRBJ1-3; D is possibly TRBD1 (6 bases). The CDR3 extends over 14 amino acids. Trimming removed 5 bases at V and 8 bases at J, with 16 bases between. Germline V gene sequence: CDR1 SGHNT, CDR2 YENEEA. CDR3: CASSGAAYRDTIYF. The CDR3 bases are TGTGCCAGCAGCGGAGCGGCGTACAGGGACACCATATATTTT.

J is TRBJ2-7 and V is TRBV18, with TRBD1 matching over 12 bases. The CDR3 has 15 residues. Germline V gene sequence: CDR1 KGHSH, CDR2 LQKENI. V was pared by 3 bases and J by 6 bases, with 6 bases of the junction left unmatched. The CDR3 region has the DNA TGTGCCAGCTCACCGCCCGGGACAGGGGGCGCCGAGCAGTACTTC. Protein product: CASSPPGTGGAEQYF.

The chain recombines TRBV4-1 with TRBJ1-6; TRBD1 matches at 9 bases. This CDR3 spans 15 amino acids. J gave up 9 bases and V 3 bases, and 6 bases lay outside the gene matches. Germline V gene lookup returns CDR1 MGHRA and CDR2 YSYEKL. In DNA, the CDR3 is TGCGCCAGCAGCCAGGAGACAGGGGGGCTTTCACCCCTCCACTTT. This codes for CASSQETGGLSPLHF.

This chain connects TRBV3-1 (or the pseudogene TRBV3-2) to TRBJ1-3; no clear D gene. The ends were cut back, 6 bases at V and 0 bases at J, with 12 bases in the middle. The germline V gene encodes CDR1 LGHDT and CDR2 YNNKEL (reference sequence). This CDR3 region has 15 residues. Here the CDR3 reads CASRPDGNSGNTIYF. CDR3 DNA sequence: TGTGCCAGCAGACCGGACGGGAACTCTGGAAACACCATATATTTT.

The CDR3 nucleotides read TGTGCCAGCAGCTTGGACCCGACAGGGCCAGGAGGCTACACCTTC. This translates into CASSLDPTGPGGYTF. The rearrangement links TRBV5-6 to TRBJ1-2; 7 nucleotides align to TRBD1. The CDR3 length is 15 residues. J was trimmed by 8 bases and V by 0 bases; bases with no gene match: 10. CDR1 is SGHDT and CDR2 is YYEEEE in the germline V gene.

Written as DNA, the CDR3 is TGTGCCAGCAGTGAGTTGGGACTAGGTACGGAGACCCAGTACTTC. Translation: CASSELGLGTETQYF. The chain employs TRBV6-1 and TRBJ2-5; 8 bases are shared with TRBD2. This CDR3 spans 15 amino acids. The V gene end was trimmed by 3 bases and the J gene end by 5 bases; junction bases not matched to a gene: 8. Germline assignment: CDR1 MNHNS and CDR2 SASEGT.

This chain connects TRBV25-1 to TRBJ2-1; TRBD2 matches at 8 bases. The V gene's germline CDR1 is MGHDK and CDR2 SYGVNS. V gave up 4 bases and J gave up 4 bases; unmatched junction bases: 6. There are 15 residues in the CDR3. This CDR3 is CASSVGGGIYNEQFF. CDR3 bases: TGTGCCAGCAGTGTTGGCGGGGGGATATACAATGAGCAGTTCTTC.

The table lists this clone with a few counts. V gene TRBV28 combines with J gene TRBJ2-2, with a weak D call TRBD1 (6 bases). Trimming stripped 2 bases from V and 7 bases from J, with 14 bases between. CDR1 and CDR2 from the germline V gene are MDHEN and SYDVKM. This CDR3 region has 15 residues. Written as DNA, the CDR3 is TGTGCCAGCAGTTTAAACTGGGGCAGGGGCGGGGAGCTGTTTTTT. The encoded protein is CASSLNWGRGGELFF. The variable domain in full, with the rest retrieved from reference TRBV28 and TRBJ2-2, is DVKVTQSSRYLVKRTGEKVFLECVQDMDHENMFWYRQDPGLGLRLIYFSYDVKMKEKGDIPEGYSVSREKKERFSLILESASTNQTSMYLCASSLNWGRGGELFFGEGSRLTVL.

The chain uses TRBV24-1 and TRBJ2-1; possible D gene TRBD1, 6 bases. Germline assignment: CDR1 KGHDR and CDR2 SFDVKD. The CDR3 contains 15 residues. The ends were cut back, 4 bases at V and 0 bases at J, with 9 bases in the middle. CDR3 sequence reads: CATSEPRGSYNEQFF. The CDR3 nucleotides read TGTGCCACCAGTGAGCCCAGGGGCTCCTACAATGAGCAGTTCTTC.

The genes are TRBV5-1 and TRBJ2-7, with 7 bases aligning to TRBD1. CDR1 SGHRS and CDR2 YFSETQ come from the germline V gene. The CDR3 runs to 14 residues. V shed 4 bases and J 2 bases; nucleotides not matched to a gene: 6. CDR3 bases: TGCGCCAGCAGCGCCGGGACAGCTACCTACGAGCAGTACTTC. It yields the protein CASSAGTATYEQYF.

This clone appeared once. The genes are TRBV6-1 and TRBJ2-7; D is perhaps TRBD1 (6 bases). Between the trimmed V and J ends, which lost 2 bases and 5 bases, there was a span of 16 bases. Per germline, CDR1 MNHNS and CDR2 SASEGT. The CDR3 extends over 15 amino acids. CDR3 bases: TGTGCCAGCAGTGAATTTCCGGACAGCCTTAACGAGCAGTACTTC. It specifies CASSEFPDSLNEQYF.

The chain carries TRBV7-2 and TRBJ1-2, with 7 bases lining up with TRBD1. This CDR3 has 13 residues. Germline CDR1 is SGHTA and CDR2 is FQGNSA. Trimming cost V 7 bases and J 1 base; bases outside gene matches: 3. The CDR3 DNA follows: TGTGCCAGCACTCAGGGGGTTAACTATGGCTACACCTTC. Encoded protein: CASTQGVNYGYTF.

The rearrangement uses TRBV18 and TRBJ1-3; D remains unclear. This CDR3 has 13 amino acids. CDR1 is KGHSH, CDR2 LQKENI, per germline. Trimming stripped 2 bases from V and 7 bases from J, with 9 bases between. DNA for the CDR3: TGTGCCAGCTCACCAGACTCGGGGAACACCATATATTTT. This encodes CASSPDSGNTIYF.